The 8 T cell receptor beta chains in this list originate from one sample, sequenced in a study of shared clonotypes between healthy human individuals. TCRdb's copy holds only in-frame clones and misses some; the assay was immunoSEQ multiplex PCR. The table lists roughly 2.2 million clones, roughly 93% of them singletons. The sequenced sample was naive CD4+ T cells from PBMCs. Subset noted: CD45RA+ positively selected. The receptors derive from a man between 18 and 29 years old in good health. Some clones in this sample may be carry-over from other donors' samples.

The V call is TRBV5-1, the J call TRBJ1-4, with D perhaps TRBD1 (5 bases). The germline V and J ends were trimmed by 2 bases and 4 bases, with 9 bases remaining between them. The germline gives CDR1 SGHRS, CDR2 YFSETQ. CDR3 size: 14 residues. For the CDR3, the DNA is TGCGCCAGCAGCTTTCAGGGTCATAATGAAAAACTGTTTTTT. Residues: CASSFQGHNEKLFF. The full variable domain, in which reference TRBV5-1 and TRBJ1-4 provide the parts outside the CDR3, is KAGVTQTPRYLIKTRGQQVTLSCSPISGHRSVSWYQQTPGQGLQFLFEYFSETQRNKGNFPGRFSGRQFSNSRSEMNVSTLELGDSALYLCASSFQGHNEKLFFGSGTQLSVL.

CDR3 sequence: CACGPSNQPQHF. The CDR3 DNA reads TGTGCGTGTGGGCCTAGCAATCAGCCCCAGCATTTT. This chain links TRBV6-1 with TRBJ1-5; no firm D call. CDR1 and CDR2 from the germline V gene are MNHNS and SASEGT. The CDR3 runs 12 residues.

The chain carries TRBV28 and TRBJ2-7, with 9 bases that match TRBD1. Germline values: CDR1 MDHEN, CDR2 SYDVKM. Losses at the gene ends were 5 bases for V and 6 bases for J; bases not matched to a gene: 23. The CDR3 extends over 19 amino acids. CDR3 amino acids: CASSPTLTLGTGMYREQYF. Written as DNA, the CDR3 is TGTGCCAGCAGTCCAACATTAACACTCGGGACAGGGATGTATCGCGAGCAGTACTTC.

The V call is TRBV6-5, the J call TRBJ2-3; 8 bases fit TRBD2. The CDR3 extends over 16 amino acids. The germline V gene encodes CDR1 MNHEY and CDR2 SVGAGI. Losses at the gene ends were 4 bases for V and 0 bases for J; bases not matched to a gene: 6. The CDR3 DNA sequence: TGTGCCAGCAGTTCTGCGGGAGGCCCGAGCACAGATACGCAGTATTTT. Amino acid sequence: CASSSAGGPSTDTQYF.

This clone has a single count. The V call is TRBV5-1, the J call TRBJ2-2; 12 bases fit TRBD2. The CDR3 contains 17 residues. Trimming cost V 0 bases and J 3 bases; bases outside gene matches: 3. The V gene's germline CDR1 is SGHRS and CDR2 YFSETQ. CDR3 nucleotides: TGCGCCAGCAGCTTGGGACTAGCGGGAGACCACACCGGGGAGCTGTTTTTT. Its translation: CASSLGLAGDHTGELFF.

The chain links TRBV15 to TRBJ2-5; 9 bases are shared with TRBD2. Germline V gene lookup returns CDR1 LNHNV and CDR2 YYDKDF (reference sequence). V shed 2 bases and J 4 bases; nucleotides not matched to a gene: 17. The CDR3 totals 19 residues. The CDR3, as DNA: TGTGCCACCAGCAGACCGAGCTACATAGCGGGAGAGGGGGGAGAGACCCAGTACTTC. As protein: CATSRPSYIAGEGGETQYF.

The V call is TRBV5-1, the J call TRBJ1-1; D might be TRBD1 (5 bases). The germline gives CDR1 SGHRS, CDR2 YFSETQ. The CDR3 consists of 15 residues. Trimming removed 4 bases from V and 8 bases from J, with 21 bases in between. The CDR3 sequence: CASSLTGTAKVEAFF. The CDR3 bases are TGCGCCAGCAGCCTTACCGGGACCGCGAAGGTGGAAGCTTTCTTT.

This chain uses TRBV14 with TRBJ2-2, with TRBD2 identical over 7 bases. The CDR3 has 13 residues. From germline, CDR1 is SGHDN and CDR2 FVKESK. With V trimmed by 6 bases and J by 6 bases, 4 bases remained unmatched. The CDR3 DNA reads TGTGCCAGCAGGCAGACTAGCTCCGGGGAGCTGTTTTTT. Residues: CASRQTSSGELFF. The whole variable domain, remainder taken from reference TRBV14 and TRBJ2-2, is EAGVTQFPSHSVIEKGQTVTLRCDPISGHDNLYWYRRVMGKEIKFLLHFVKESKQDESGMPNNRFLAERTGGTYSTLKVQPAELEDSGVYFCASRQTSSGELFFGEGSRLTVL.